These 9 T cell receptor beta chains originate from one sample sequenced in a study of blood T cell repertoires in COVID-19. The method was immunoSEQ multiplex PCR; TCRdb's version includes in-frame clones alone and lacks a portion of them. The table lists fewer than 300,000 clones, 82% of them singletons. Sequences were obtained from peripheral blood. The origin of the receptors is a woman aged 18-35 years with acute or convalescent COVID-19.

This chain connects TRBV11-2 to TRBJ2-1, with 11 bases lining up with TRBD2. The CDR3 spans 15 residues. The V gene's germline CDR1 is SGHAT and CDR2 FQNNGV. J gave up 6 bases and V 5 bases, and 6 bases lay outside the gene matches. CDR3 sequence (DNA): TGTGCCAGCAGCCGTAGCGGGAGGGCCTCCAATGAGCAGTTCTTC. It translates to CASSRSGRASNEQFF. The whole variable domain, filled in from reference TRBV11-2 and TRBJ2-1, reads EAGVAQSPRYKIIEKRQSVAFWCNPISGHATLYWYQQILGQGPKLLIQFQNNGVVDDSQLPKDRFSAERLKGVDSTLKIQPAKLEDSAVYLCASSRSGRASNEQFFGPGTRLTVL.

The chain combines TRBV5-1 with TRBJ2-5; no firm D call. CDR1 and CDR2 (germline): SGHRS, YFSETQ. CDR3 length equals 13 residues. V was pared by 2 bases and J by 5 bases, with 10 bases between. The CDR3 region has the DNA TGCGCCAGCAGCTTTACGGTCGTTGAGACCCAGTACTTC. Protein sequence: CASSFTVVETQYF.

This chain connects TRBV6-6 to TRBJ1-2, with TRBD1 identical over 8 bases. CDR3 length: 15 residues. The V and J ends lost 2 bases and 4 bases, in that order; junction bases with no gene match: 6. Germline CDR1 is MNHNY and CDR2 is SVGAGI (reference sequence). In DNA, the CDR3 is TGTGCCAGCAGTTACGAACAGGGGGAGTTCTATGGCTACACCTTC. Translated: CASSYEQGEFYGYTF.

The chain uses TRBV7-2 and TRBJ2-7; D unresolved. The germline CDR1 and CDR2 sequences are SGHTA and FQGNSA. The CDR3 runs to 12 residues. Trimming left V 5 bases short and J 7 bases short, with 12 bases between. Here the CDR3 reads CASSPAQWEQYF. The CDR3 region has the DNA TGTGCCAGCAGCCCCGCCCAGTGGGAGCAGTACTTC.

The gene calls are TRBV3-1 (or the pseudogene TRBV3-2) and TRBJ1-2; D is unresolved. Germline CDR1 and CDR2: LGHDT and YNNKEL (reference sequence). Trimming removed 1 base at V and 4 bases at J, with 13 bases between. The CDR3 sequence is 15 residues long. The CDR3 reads CASSQVVNSGYGYTF. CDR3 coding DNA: TGTGCCAGCAGCCAAGTCGTGAACTCGGGCTATGGCTACACCTTC.

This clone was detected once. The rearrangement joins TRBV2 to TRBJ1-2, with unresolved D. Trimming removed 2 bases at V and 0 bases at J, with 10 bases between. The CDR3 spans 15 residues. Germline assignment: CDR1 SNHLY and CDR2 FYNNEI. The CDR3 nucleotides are TGTGCCAGCAGTGAAACGGCAACAGCTAACTATGGCTACACCTTC. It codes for CASSETATANYGYTF.

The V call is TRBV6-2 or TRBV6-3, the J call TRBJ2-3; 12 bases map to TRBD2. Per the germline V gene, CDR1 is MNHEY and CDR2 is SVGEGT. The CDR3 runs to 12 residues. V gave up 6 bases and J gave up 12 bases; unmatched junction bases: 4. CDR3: CASSWTSGNQYF. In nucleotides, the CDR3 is TGTGCCAGCAGCTGGACTAGCGGGAATCAGTATTTT.

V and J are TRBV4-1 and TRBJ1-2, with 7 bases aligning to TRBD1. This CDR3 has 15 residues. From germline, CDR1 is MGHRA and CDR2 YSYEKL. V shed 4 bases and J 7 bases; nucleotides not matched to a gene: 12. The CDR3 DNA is TGCGCCAGCAGCCCCGAGCCCCGGACAGGTGGTGGCTACACCTTC. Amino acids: CASSPEPRTGGGYTF.

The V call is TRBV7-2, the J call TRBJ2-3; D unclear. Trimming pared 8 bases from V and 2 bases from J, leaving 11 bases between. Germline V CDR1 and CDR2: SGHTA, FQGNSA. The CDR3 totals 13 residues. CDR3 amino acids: CASRLTTTDTQYF. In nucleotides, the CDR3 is TGTGCCAGCCGACTCACCACCACAGATACGCAGTATTTT.